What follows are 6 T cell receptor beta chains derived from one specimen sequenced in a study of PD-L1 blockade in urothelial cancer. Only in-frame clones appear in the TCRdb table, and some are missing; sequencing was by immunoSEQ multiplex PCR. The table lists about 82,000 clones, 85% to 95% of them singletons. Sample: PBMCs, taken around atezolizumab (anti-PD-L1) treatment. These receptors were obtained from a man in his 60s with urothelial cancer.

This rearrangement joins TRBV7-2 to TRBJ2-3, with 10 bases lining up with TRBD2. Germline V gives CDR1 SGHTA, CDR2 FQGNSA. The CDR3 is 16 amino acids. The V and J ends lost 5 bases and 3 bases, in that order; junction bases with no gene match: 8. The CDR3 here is CASSPRSGRETDTQYF. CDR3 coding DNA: TGTGCCAGCAGCCCACGGAGCGGGAGGGAGACAGATACGCAGTATTTT.

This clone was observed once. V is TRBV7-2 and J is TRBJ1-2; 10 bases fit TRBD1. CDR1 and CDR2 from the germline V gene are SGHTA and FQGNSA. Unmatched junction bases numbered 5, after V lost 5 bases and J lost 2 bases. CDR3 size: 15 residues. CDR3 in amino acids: CASSQAGQGNYGYTF. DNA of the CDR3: TGTGCCAGCAGCCAAGCGGGACAGGGGAACTATGGCTACACCTTC.

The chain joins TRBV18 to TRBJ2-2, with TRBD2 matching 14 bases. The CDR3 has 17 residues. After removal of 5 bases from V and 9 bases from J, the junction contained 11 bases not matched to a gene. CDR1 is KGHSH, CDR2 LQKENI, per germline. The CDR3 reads CASSVPGTSGSRRELFF. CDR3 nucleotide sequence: TGTGCCAGCTCAGTACCCGGGACTAGCGGGAGTCGGAGGGAGCTGTTTTTT.

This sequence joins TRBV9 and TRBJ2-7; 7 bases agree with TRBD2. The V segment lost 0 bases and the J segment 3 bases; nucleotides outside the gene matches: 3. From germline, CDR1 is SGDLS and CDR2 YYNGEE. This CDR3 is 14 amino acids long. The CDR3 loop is CASSVAPGGYEQYF. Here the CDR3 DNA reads TGTGCCAGCAGCGTAGCACCGGGAGGCTACGAGCAGTACTTC.

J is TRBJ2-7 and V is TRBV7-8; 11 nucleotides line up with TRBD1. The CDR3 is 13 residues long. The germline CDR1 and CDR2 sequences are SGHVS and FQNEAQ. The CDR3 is CGPGTGGSYEQYF. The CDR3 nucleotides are TGTGGTCCAGGGACAGGGGGCTCCTACGAGCAGTACTTC.

CDR3 bases: TGTGCCAGCAGCCGTCGGGGGACAGGGTATTCACCCCTCCACTTT. Amino acids: CASSRRGTGYSPLHF. The V and J genes are TRBV5-8 and TRBJ1-6, with 9 bases that match TRBD1. The germline V gene encodes CDR1 SGHTS and CDR2 YDEGEE. With 4 bases clipped from V and 8 bases from J, the junction kept 7 bases outside the gene matches. The length of the CDR3 is 15 residues.